The present T cell receptor (beta chain) was sequenced within a study of shared clonotypes between healthy human individuals. Assay: immunoSEQ multiplex PCR; the TCRdb copy retains only in-frame clones and omits some. Here the sample spans 1.4 million to 1.5 million clones, 96% being singletons. CD45RA+ naive and CD45RA-negative memory subsets were separated from CD4+ cells. Findings and caveats of the study: Although depth was large, rarefaction showed that sequencing of the sorted subsets was incomplete. Clonotypes shared by all four sorted-subset donors had higher generation probabilities than non-shared clonotypes.

Germline V gives CDR1 LNHDA, CDR2 SQIVND (reference sequence). After removal of 8 bases from V and 2 bases from J, the junction contained 8 bases not matched to a gene. The CDR3 is 16 amino acids. Of note for this clone: The target antigen is unknown.

This chain connects TRBV19 to TRBJ2-3, with 12 bases that match TRBD1. This clonotype was obtained from a man aged 25-40 years in good health. What was sequenced was naive CD4+ T cells sorted from blood. Subset indicated: CD45RA+ positively selected. The CDR3 DNA is TGTGCCAGTGGGACAGGGGGCCGGGGTCCCACAGATACGCAGTATTTT. As protein: CASGTGGRGPTDTQYF.